Below, one T cell receptor (beta chain) is given with its context. This clonotype was seen a handful of times. The clone's antigen remains unknown. Base-call qualities are not available, and no considerably larger clone is one nucleotide away. These data originate in a study of human T cells and chemical hapten exposure (dated by TCRdb to the early 2020s). About the full investigation: For sensitization, 2% DPC in acetone was applied to an approximately 2 cm by approximately 2 cm area of upper inner arm skin. Blood samples were taken from patients before sensitization (week 0) and then at 2, 6 and about 24 weeks after DPC sensitization. Most of the patients in the cohort were female, and the cohort covered alopecia areata with under or over 50% scalp involvement, alopecia totalis and alopecia universalis. Throughout the study period of roughly 24 weeks, patients also received therapeutic DPC doses to the scalp every week. Patch tests used Finn chambers with 0.01% DPC on the upper back, scored after 6 days by International Contact Dermatitis Research Group standards. Libraries were pooled for sequencing, and variation in per-sample TCR yields was attributed mainly to small differences in library volumes within the pool. Blood for TCR sequencing was provided by twenty-nine alopecia patients at one to four time points (pre-sensitization, 2, 6 and 24 weeks). This study followed changes in the peripheral blood TCR repertoire in vivo during primary and secondary sensitization of alopecia patients to the hapten diphenylcyclopropenone (DPC). Results and caveats for the whole study, not just this receptor: A positive correlation was found between the number of PT1 expanded TCRs and patch test score, with significance reached at thresholds 8, 16 and 32 but not 4. The number of TCRs above 1 in 1000 frequency did not change with DPC sensitization; there was no evidence of global repertoire structure alterations. Compared with pre-sensitization or healthy control sets, expanded TCRs formed significantly more large CDR3 similarity clusters, which is consistent with antigen-driven responses. Because every patient had alopecia, a presumed autoimmune disease, the patients' immune response might differ from that of healthy individuals. After repeated subsampling, changes were observed in the strength of the expansion versus patch-test correlation and in the threshold at which the correlation became significant.

The V end loses 1 base and the J end loses 4 bases, and a stretch of 13 bases separates them. CDR1 and CDR2 were assigned from the germline V gene as SGHVS and FNYEAQ. From the cysteine up to the phenylalanine, the CDR3 has a length of 15 residues. Only the CDR3 portion is preserved as DNA: 45 bases, with reading frame beginning at the first base. The library came from RACE. The data were produced on a NextSeq 500. During library preparation, unique molecular identifiers were attached to individual cDNA molecules so that TCRs could be counted in a quantitative, reproducible way. Both TCR alpha and TCR beta chains were sequenced from each blood RNA sample. The original pipeline was this. A median of approximately 96,000 TCRs per sample was observed, with a range of roughly 23,224 to 700,000. The Decombinator software suite was used to annotate the V, J and CDR3 of the TCR reads. Every sample was subsampled to the same number of TCRs (28,000) for the PS versus PT1 abundance plots. Expanded TCRs were defined as absent before sensitization and observed at least eight times at the 2-week time point. TCRdb trimmed the raw reads at Q25, called clones with MiXCR and kept productive beta chains. Each entry is one CDR3 protein sequence, shown with its most common DNA and genes. TCRdb's processing, not the authors', yielded these V and J calls. This sample comprises approximately 400,000 distinct CDR3 sequences, roughly 4.8% of them detected only once. The top ten constitute 2% to 2.5% of the sample.

The sample's time point label, decoded: patch test 1, 2 weeks after DPC sensitization. Reading the label with the study, this specimen's treatment or condition is: therapeutic diphenylcyclopropenone sensitization with weekly scalp DPC. At every patch-test visit, the blood draw took place before the patch test was put on. Eligible patients were aged 18 to 70, diagnosed with alopecia, deemed suitable for DPC therapy, and excluded if pregnant. Total RNA was isolated from unfractionated whole blood collected in Tempus Blood RNA tubes. The material was whole blood, obtained in connection with sensitization to the hapten diphenylcyclopropenone (DPC). The chain is made from TRBV7-6 and TRBJ2-5; the D gene may be TRBD1 or TRBD2, since each aligns over 5 bases. This TCR was recovered from a woman aged 50 to 60 with alopecia areata. Some clones in this sample may be carry-over from other donors' samples. Here is the DNA: TGTGCCAGCAGCTTAGTACCCCCTGGGGGAGAGACCCAGTACTTC. This is translated as CASSLVPPGGETQYF.